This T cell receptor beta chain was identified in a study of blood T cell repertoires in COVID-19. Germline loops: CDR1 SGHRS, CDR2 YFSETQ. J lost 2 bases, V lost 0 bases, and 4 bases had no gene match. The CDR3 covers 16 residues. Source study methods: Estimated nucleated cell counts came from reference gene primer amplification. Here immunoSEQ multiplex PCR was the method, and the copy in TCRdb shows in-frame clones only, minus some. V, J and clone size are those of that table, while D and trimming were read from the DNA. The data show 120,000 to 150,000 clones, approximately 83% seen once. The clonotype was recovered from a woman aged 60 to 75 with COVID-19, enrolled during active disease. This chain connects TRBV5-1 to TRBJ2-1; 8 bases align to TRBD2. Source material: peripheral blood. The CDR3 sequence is CASSLAAGGAYNEQFF. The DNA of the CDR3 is TGCGCCAGCAGCTTGGCTGCGGGGGGCGCCTACAATGAGCAGTTCTTC.